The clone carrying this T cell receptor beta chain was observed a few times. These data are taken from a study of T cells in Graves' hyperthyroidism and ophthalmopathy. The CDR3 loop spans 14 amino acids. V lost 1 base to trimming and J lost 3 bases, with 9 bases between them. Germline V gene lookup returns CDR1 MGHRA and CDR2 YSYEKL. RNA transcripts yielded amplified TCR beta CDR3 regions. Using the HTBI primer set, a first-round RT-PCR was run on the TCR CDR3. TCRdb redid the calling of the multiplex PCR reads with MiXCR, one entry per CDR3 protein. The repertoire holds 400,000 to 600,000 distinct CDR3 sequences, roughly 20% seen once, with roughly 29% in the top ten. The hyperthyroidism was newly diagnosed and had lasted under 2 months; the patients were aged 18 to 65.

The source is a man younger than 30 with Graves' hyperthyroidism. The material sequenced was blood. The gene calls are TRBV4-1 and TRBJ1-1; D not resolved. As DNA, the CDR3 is TGCGCCAGCAGCCAAGGTCTCGGCTACACTGAAGCTTTCTTT. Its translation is CASSQGLGYTEAFF.